The rows below give T cell receptor beta chains drawn from one sample of a study of T cell responses to AZD1222 COVID-19 vaccine. The repertoire was sequenced with immunoSEQ multiplex PCR; TCRdb's copy has only in-frame clones and lacks some. The sample has tens of thousands of clones; approximately 90% are singletons. The sequenced sample was peripheral blood, obtained 28 days after the second AZD1222 dose. The receptors originated from an adult who received the AZD1222 COVID-19 vaccine. Each CDR3 is given with its conserved first and last residue. A D gene is named only where the DNA matches it firmly. Not all rows give a size; the values are once, few, many and, for expanded clones, a class.

>TRBV4-1|-|TRBD2|TRBJ2-1
CASSQDDLGGPLYNEQFF
TGCGCCAGCAGCCAAGATGACTTGGGAGGGCCTTTATACAATGAGCAGTTCTTC
>TRBV6-2/TRBV6-3|-|TRBD1|TRBJ1-6
CASSQYTPRTGNSPLHF
TGTGCCAGCAGTCAATACACCCCTCGGACAGGTAATTCACCCCTCCACTTT
>TRBV5-1|-|TRBD2|TRBJ2-7
CASSLGASGFYEQYF
TGCGCCAGCAGCTTGGGGGCTAGCGGGTTCTACGAGCAGTACTTC
>TRBV7-2|-|-|TRBJ1-2
CASSDRQARQGGYTF
TGTGCCAGCAGCGACAGACAGGCAAGACAAGGTGGCTACACCTTC
>TRBV11-2|-|TRBD1|TRBJ2-7
CASSLGRTGDYEQYF
TGTGCCAGCAGCTTAGGACGGACAGGGGACTACGAGCAGTACTTC
>TRBV3-1/TRBV3-2|-|-|TRBJ2-3
CASSRSGSPQYF
TGTGCCAGCAGCCGTTCAGGGTCGCCGCAGTATTTT
>TRBV5-5|-|-|TRBJ2-3
CASSLVGMGTDTQYF
TGTGCCAGCAGCTTGGTAGGGATGGGGACAGATACGCAGTATTTT
>TRBV30|-|-|TRBJ2-1
CAWAGQNSYNEQFF
TGTGCCTGGGCCGGACAGAACTCCTACAATGAGCAGTTCTTC
>TRBV21-1|-|-|TRBJ2-5
CASSKALGKRKYQETQYF
TGTGCCAGCAGCAAAGCGCTCGGAAAGCGGAAGTACCAAGAGACCCAGTACTTC
>TRBV18|-|-|TRBJ2-2
CASTDSGVVGELFF
TGTGCCAGCACGGACTCTGGGGTAGTCGGGGAGCTGTTTTTT
>TRBV3-1/TRBV3-2|few|-|TRBJ2-7
CASSQDGFRWGEQYF
TGTGCCAGCAGCCAAGATGGATTCAGGTGGGGCGAGCAGTACTTC
>TRBV2|-|-|TRBJ1-5
CASSASPSPQHF
TGTGCCAGCAGTGCCAGCCCCAGCCCCCAGCATTTT
>TRBV18|-|TRBD1|TRBJ1-5
CASSPPAPGGGQPQHF
TGTGCCAGCTCACCACCTGCTCCAGGGGGGGGGCAGCCCCAGCATTTT
>TRBV4-3|once|TRBD2|TRBJ2-3
CASSQVAGGPAPQYF
TGCGCCAGCAGCCAGGTTGCGGGAGGACCAGCCCCGCAGTATTTT
>TRBV18|-|TRBD1|TRBJ1-5
CASSRDRAKNQPQHF
TGTGCCAGCTCACGGGACAGGGCGAAGAATCAGCCCCAGCATTTT
>TRBV24-1|once|TRBD1|TRBJ2-5
CATSDLTGGGETQYF
TGTGCCACCAGTGATCTGACAGGGGGTGGGGAGACCCAGTACTTC
>TRBV5-4|-|-|TRBJ1-1
CASSSGPDTEAFF
TGTGCCAGCAGCAGCGGACCCGACACTGAAGCTTTCTTT
>TRBV18|-|-|TRBJ1-1
CASSPTSLEAFF
TGTGCCAGCTCACCTACGTCTCTGGAAGCTTTCTTT
>TRBV28|-|-|TRBJ2-2
CASSLLAGELFF
TGTGCCAGCAGTTTGCTCGCCGGGGAGCTGTTTTTT
>TRBV5-4|-|TRBD2|TRBJ2-5
CASSLVAGERETQYF
TGTGCCAGCAGCTTGGTGGCGGGGGAGAGAGAGACCCAGTACTTC
>TRBV27|few|TRBD2|TRBJ2-7
CASRYGGTSGFYEQYF
TGTGCCAGCAGATATGGGGGGACTAGCGGTTTCTACGAGCAGTACTTC
>TRBV6-4|-|-|TRBJ2-7
CASRALVWASYEQYF
TGTGCCAGCAGAGCTCTAGTTTGGGCCTCCTACGAGCAGTACTTC
>TRBV15|-|-|TRBJ1-1
CATSRAENTEAFF
TGTGCCACCAGCAGAGCCGAGAACACTGAAGCTTTCTTT
>TRBV5-1|-|TRBD2|TRBJ2-7
CASSLSLAGANEQYF
TGCGCCAGCAGCTTGTCTCTAGCGGGAGCTAACGAGCAGTACTTC
>TRBV6-5|-|-|TRBJ2-7
CASSYSTEGREQYF
TGTGCCAGCAGTTACTCCACAGAGGGGAGAGAGCAGTACTTC
>TRBV24-1|-|-|TRBJ2-1
CATSDPGVHNEQFF
TGTGCCACCAGTGATCCCGGGGTACACAATGAGCAGTTCTTC
>TRBV6-6|-|-|TRBJ1-3
CASGSSGNTIYF
TGTGCCAGTGGGAGCTCTGGAAACACCATATATTTT
>TRBV5-4|-|TRBD1|TRBJ2-5
CASSRITGGSEETQYF
TGTGCCAGCAGCAGAATTACAGGGGGATCAGAAGAGACCCAGTACTTC
>TRBV20-1|-|-|TRBJ2-1
CSASPSYNEQFF
TGCAGTGCTAGTCCTAGCTACAATGAGCAGTTCTTC
>TRBV5-4|-|-|TRBJ2-7
CASSLGESYEQYF
TGTGCCAGCAGCTTGGGAGAATCCTACGAGCAGTACTTC
>TRBV6-7|-|TRBD2|TRBJ2-4
CASSYYPPAGGSLAKNIQYF
TGTGCCAGCAGTTACTACCCACCAGCGGGAGGCTCACTAGCCAAAAACATTCAGTACTTC
>TRBV28|-|TRBD1|TRBJ2-7
CASRTGGSTYEQYF
TGTGCCAGCAGGACAGGGGGCTCGACCTACGAGCAGTACTTC
>TRBV15|-|TRBD1|TRBJ2-5
CATSRGTGRQETQYF
TGTGCCACCAGCAGAGGGACAGGGAGGCAAGAGACCCAGTACTTC
>TRBV7-2|-|-|TRBJ1-2
CASSLAWTNGYTF
TGTGCCAGCAGCTTAGCGTGGACAAATGGCTACACCTTC
>TRBV29-1|-|-|TRBJ1-1
CSARNRVNTEAFF
TGCAGCGCCAGAAATAGGGTAAACACTGAAGCTTTCTTT
>TRBV29-1|-|-|TRBJ1-1
CSVGGLNTEAFF
TGCAGCGTTGGGGGTCTTAACACTGAAGCTTTCTTT
>TRBV27|-|TRBD2|TRBJ2-7
CASSPPFSGRLKTNEQYF
TGTGCCAGCAGTCCCCCGTTTAGCGGGAGGCTCAAGACGAACGAGCAGTACTTC
>TRBV19|-|TRBD2|TRBJ2-7
CASSGRKRASYEQYF
TGTGCCAGTAGCGGGAGGAAGCGGGCTTCCTACGAGCAGTACTTC
>TRBV14|-|TRBD1|TRBJ2-7
CASSRRQGVSEQYF
TGTGCCAGCAGCAGGAGACAGGGGGTTAGCGAGCAGTACTTC
>TRBV28|-|-|TRBJ2-3
CASSDAGQADTQYF
TGTGCCAGCAGTGACGCGGGGCAGGCCGATACGCAGTATTTT
>TRBV11-2|-|TRBD2|TRBJ2-7
CASSRLAGGSYEQYF
TGTGCCAGCAGCAGACTAGCGGGAGGTTCCTACGAGCAGTACTTC
>TRBV27|-|TRBD1|TRBJ1-5
CASSLFGTGGFSQPQHF
TGTGCCAGCAGTTTATTCGGGACAGGGGGCTTTAGTCAGCCCCAGCATTTT
>TRBV27|-|TRBD1|TRBJ1-2
CASSLEGAGGYGYTF
TGTGCCAGCAGTTTGGAGGGGGCAGGGGGCTATGGCTACACCTTC
>TRBV24-1|-|TRBD1|TRBJ2-3
CATTQTGGSDTQYF
TGTGCCACCACCCAGACAGGGGGCTCAGATACGCAGTATTTT
>TRBV7-2|-|-|TRBJ2-1
CASSLDGSYNEQFF
TGTGCCAGCAGCTTAGATGGGAGCTACAATGAGCAGTTCTTC
>TRBV12-3/TRBV12-4|-|TRBD1|TRBJ1-1
CASSRQGRSEAFF
TGTGCCAGCAGCCGACAGGGGAGAAGTGAAGCTTTCTTT
>TRBV27|-|TRBD2|TRBJ2-3
CASSILAGGTTDTQYF
TGTGCCAGCAGTATACTAGCGGGAGGGACCACAGATACGCAGTATTTT
>TRBV6-5|-|TRBD2|TRBJ2-5
CASRRVVAGQETQYF
TGTGCCAGCAGGCGAGTGGTAGCGGGGCAAGAGACCCAGTACTTC
>TRBV7-3|-|TRBD1|TRBJ1-2
CASSFYRLGTGSSGYTF
TGTGCCAGCAGCTTCTATCGTCTCGGGACAGGGAGCTCTGGCTACACCTTC
>TRBV7-2|-|-|TRBJ1-3
CASSLEERPGNTIYF
TGTGCCAGCAGCTTAGAAGAAAGGCCTGGAAACACCATATATTTT
>TRBV7-8|once|-|TRBJ2-7
CASSLVNSEQYF
TGTGCCAGCAGCTTAGTTAATTCCGAGCAGTACTTC
>TRBV5-1|-|-|TRBJ2-7
CASSVAGTLYEQYF
TGCGCCAGCAGCGTGGCCGGGACACTCTACGAGCAGTACTTC
>TRBV28|-|-|TRBJ1-4
CASSPGGEKLFF
TGTGCCAGCAGTCCCGGGGGAGAAAAACTGTTTTTT